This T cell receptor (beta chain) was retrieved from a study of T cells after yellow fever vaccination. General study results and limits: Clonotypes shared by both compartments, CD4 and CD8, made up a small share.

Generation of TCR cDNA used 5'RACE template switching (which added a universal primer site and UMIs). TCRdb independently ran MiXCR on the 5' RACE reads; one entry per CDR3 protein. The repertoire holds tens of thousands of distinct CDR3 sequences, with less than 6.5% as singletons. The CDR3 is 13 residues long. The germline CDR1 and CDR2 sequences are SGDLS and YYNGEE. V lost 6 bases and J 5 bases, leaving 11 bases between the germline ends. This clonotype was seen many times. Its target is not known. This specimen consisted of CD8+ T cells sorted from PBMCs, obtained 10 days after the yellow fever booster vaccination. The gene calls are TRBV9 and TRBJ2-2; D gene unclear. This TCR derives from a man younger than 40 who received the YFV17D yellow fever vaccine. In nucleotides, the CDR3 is TGTGCCAGCACCGAACGACGGACCGGGGAGCTGTTTTTT. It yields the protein CASTERRTGELFF.